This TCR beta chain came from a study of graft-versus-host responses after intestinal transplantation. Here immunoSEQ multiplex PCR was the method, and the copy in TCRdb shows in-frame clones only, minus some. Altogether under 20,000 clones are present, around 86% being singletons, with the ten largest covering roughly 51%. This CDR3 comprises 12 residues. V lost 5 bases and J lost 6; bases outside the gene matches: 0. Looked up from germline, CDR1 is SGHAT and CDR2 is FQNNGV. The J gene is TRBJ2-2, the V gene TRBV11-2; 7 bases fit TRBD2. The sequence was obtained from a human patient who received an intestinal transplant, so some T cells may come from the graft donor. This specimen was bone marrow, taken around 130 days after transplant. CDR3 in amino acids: CASSTSAGELFF. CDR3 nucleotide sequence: TGTGCCAGCAGCACTAGCGCCGGGGAGCTGTTTTTT.